This is a list of T cell receptor beta chains from one sample in a study of blood T cell repertoires in COVID-19. Sequencing was performed with immunoSEQ multiplex PCR; in TCRdb, only in-frame clones are kept and a portion is missing. The sample includes about 200,000 clones, about three quarters of them seen just once. The sample was peripheral blood. These receptors were obtained from a woman in her seventies with acute or convalescent COVID-19. The conserved cysteine and the conserved F or W are not part of the CDR3 here.

V gene,J gene,CDR3 protein
TRBV7-6,TRBJ1-1,ASSLGTGWGTEAF
TRBV5-1,TRBJ2-7,ASSEGTFDYRQY
TRBV2,TRBJ2-7,ASSERGRPDEQY
TRBV6-5,TRBJ1-4,ALWAVGRNEKLF
TRBV5-6,TRBJ1-1,ASSLDRGVEAF
TRBV29-1,TRBJ1-2,SVHRALGEGYT
TRBV9,TRBJ2-5,ASTTSGQETQY
TRBV7-2,TRBJ2-5,ASSPDSKETQY
TRBV20-1,TRBJ2-3,SASSTDTQY
TRBV7-2,TRBJ1-2,ASSLAATGSNYGYT
TRBV6-1,TRBJ2-1,ASSEGVGDIYNEQF
TRBV11-2,TRBJ2-7,ASSPGGEQY
TRBV6-5,TRBJ1-2,ASNRGQGRGYT
TRBV6-5,TRBJ2-5,ASSWDYKETQY
TRBV19,TRBJ1-3,ASRTGGLLSGNTIY
TRBV9,TRBJ1-2,ASSVGEKGNYGYT
TRBV19,TRBJ2-1,ASSPTSGGVNEQF
TRBV18,TRBJ2-7,ASSAGTGLWEQY
TRBV5-5,TRBJ2-7,ASSLAPGTGGLNEQY
TRBV2,TRBJ1-2,ASRTDTGFGYGYT
TRBV2,TRBJ2-1,ASSLSESSYNEQF
TRBV10-3,TRBJ2-7,AISGGTGKQILIYEQY
TRBV7-2,TRBJ2-1,ASSRDSAYNEQF
TRBV27,TRBJ2-2,ASSFNRRFTGELF
TRBV5-1,TRBJ2-5,ASSLPSSGGRETQY
TRBV5-6,TRBJ2-5,ASVRDRVQETKY
TRBV21-1,TRBJ1-2,ASSKDPAGGYT
TRBV15,TRBJ1-6,ATSRESGGSSPLH
TRBV4-3,TRBJ2-3,ASSRSGGPYYTDTQY
TRBV4-1,TRBJ2-3,ASSLGTSGGVTDTQY
TRBV2,TRBJ1-5,ASSPSGDQPQH
TRBV2,TRBJ2-3,ASSRVGGAISDTQY
TRBV5-1,TRBJ1-1,ASSLVPGQNTEAF
TRBV5-1,TRBJ2-2,ASSLETGWANTGELF
TRBV7-2,TRBJ2-7,ASSLSTSGGYEQY
TRBV6-2/TRBV6-3,TRBJ2-3,ASSFERGTTDTQY
TRBV5-1,TRBJ2-2,ASSNLAGGTGELF
TRBV19,TRBJ2-7,ASSIELAGGRYEQY
TRBV5-1,TRBJ2-3,ASSLQGGTDTQY
TRBV5-1,TRBJ2-1,ASSLSDNEQF
TRBV3-1/TRBV3-2,TRBJ1-4,ASSQVIPGKMTATNEKLF
TRBV30,TRBJ1-1,AWSVRPGQGGAF